The rows below give T cell receptor beta chains drawn from one sample of a study of shared clonotypes between healthy human individuals. Assay: immunoSEQ multiplex PCR; the TCRdb copy retains only in-frame clones and omits some. The sample holds some 2.1 million clones, approximately 95% seen once. Sequenced material: naive CD8+ T cells sorted from blood. The receptors come from a man younger than 35 in good health. Each CDR3 is given with its conserved first and last residue. Each record gives: CDR3 protein, CDR3 DNA, clone size, V gene, D gene, J gene. D genes are given only for firm matches. Part of the rows lack a size; the others show once, few, many or a class for expanded clones.

CDR3: CASSVYPGPGSGNTIYF; DNA: TGTGCCAGCAGCGTTTACCCAGGCCCAGGCTCTGGAAACACCATATATTTT; size: NA; V: TRBV9; D: NA; J: TRBJ1-3
CDR3: CASSQEHGTAFSYEQYF; DNA: TGCGCCAGCAGCCAAGAACATGGGACAGCTTTTTCCTACGAGCAGTACTTC; size: NA; V: TRBV4-3; D: TRBD1; J: TRBJ2-7
CDR3: CASSEAPGSYEQYF; DNA: TGTGCCAGCAGTGAAGCGCCGGGAAGTTACGAGCAGTACTTC; size: NA; V: TRBV2; D: NA; J: TRBJ2-7
CDR3: CASSSTGLREGGIYNEQFF; DNA: TGTGCCAGCAGCTCCACCGGGCTCCGGGAGGGGGGAATTTACAATGAGCAGTTCTTC; size: NA; V: TRBV7-9; D: TRBD2; J: TRBJ2-1
CDR3: CASSKLAGRYEQYF; DNA: TGTGCCAGTAGTAAGTTGGCGGGAAGGTACGAGCAGTACTTC; size: NA; V: TRBV19; D: NA; J: TRBJ2-7
CDR3: CASSGGTSRSYEQYF; DNA: TGTGCCAGCAGTGGGGGGACTAGCCGGTCCTACGAGCAGTACTTC; size: NA; V: TRBV2; D: TRBD2; J: TRBJ2-7
CDR3: CASSLAQGRDNEQFF; DNA: TGTGCCAGCAGCTTAGCCCAGGGACGGGACAATGAGCAGTTCTTC; size: NA; V: TRBV7-9; D: NA; J: TRBJ2-1
CDR3: CAWKLGTRNTGELFF; DNA: TGTGCCTGGAAGCTCGGGACACGGAACACCGGGGAGCTGTTTTTT; size: NA; V: TRBV30; D: NA; J: TRBJ2-2
CDR3: CASSLRTDGGPEAFF; DNA: TGCGCCAGCAGCCTGAGAACGGACGGAGGACCTGAAGCTTTCTTT; size: NA; V: TRBV4-3; D: NA; J: TRBJ1-1
CDR3: CASSSPLGTGRDEQYF; DNA: TGTGCCAGCAGTTCACCTCTCGGGACAGGGCGCGACGAGCAGTACTTC; size: NA; V: TRBV28; D: TRBD1; J: TRBJ2-7
CDR3: CASSFAALTYEQYF; DNA: TGTGCCAGCAGCTTTGCCGCACTAACCTACGAGCAGTACTTC; size: NA; V: TRBV7-2; D: NA; J: TRBJ2-7
CDR3: CASSQGGQPEAFF; DNA: TGCGCCAGCAGCCAAGGTGGACAGCCTGAAGCTTTCTTT; size: NA; V: TRBV4-1; D: NA; J: TRBJ1-1
CDR3: CASSADGGPDTEAFF; DNA: TGTGCCAGCAGCGCGGATGGGGGGCCAGACACTGAAGCTTTCTTT; size: NA; V: TRBV9; D: NA; J: TRBJ1-1
CDR3: CASSRDGSYEQYF; DNA: TGTGCCAGTAGCAGGGACGGCTCCTACGAGCAGTACTTC; size: NA; V: TRBV19; D: NA; J: TRBJ2-7
CDR3: CASSIRDRNQPQHF; DNA: TGTGCCAGTAGTATTAGGGACCGCAATCAGCCCCAGCATTTT; size: NA; V: TRBV19; D: NA; J: TRBJ1-5
CDR3: CASSYSSRVSPLHF; DNA: TGTGCCAGCAGTTACTCGAGCAGGGTTTCACCCCTCCACTTT; size: few; V: TRBV6-5; D: NA; J: TRBJ1-6
CDR3: CAWSVEGSGTSGELFF; DNA: TGTGCCTGGAGTGTTGAAGGGAGCGGCACGAGCGGGGAGCTGTTTTTT; size: NA; V: TRBV30; D: NA; J: TRBJ2-2
CDR3: CAWSGDDRGDLNEQFF; DNA: TGTGCCTGGAGTGGAGACGACAGGGGGGACTTAAATGAGCAGTTCTTC; size: NA; V: TRBV30; D: TRBD1; J: TRBJ2-1
CDR3: CASSPIGTGQETQYF; DNA: TGTGCCAGCAGCCCCATCGGGACAGGGCAAGAGACCCAGTACTTC; size: NA; V: TRBV7-9; D: TRBD1; J: TRBJ2-5
CDR3: CASSFHLESNYEQYF; DNA: TGTGCCAGCAGCTTCCACCTAGAGAGTAACTACGAGCAGTACTTC; size: NA; V: TRBV7-2; D: NA; J: TRBJ2-7
CDR3: CASSGQGEVEQETQYF; DNA: TGTGCCAGCAGCGGACAGGGGGAAGTAGAACAAGAGACCCAGTACTTC; size: NA; V: TRBV14; D: TRBD1; J: TRBJ2-5
CDR3: CASSPLAGGTDTQYF; DNA: TGTGCCAGCAGTCCGCTAGCGGGAGGCACAGATACGCAGTATTTT; size: NA; V: TRBV6-1; D: TRBD2; J: TRBJ2-3
CDR3: CASSQVGQSSTDTQYF; DNA: TGTGCCAGCAGCCAAGTGGGCCAGTCTAGCACAGATACGCAGTATTTT; size: NA; V: TRBV14; D: NA; J: TRBJ2-3
CDR3: CASSLLIEVAKNIQYF; DNA: TGTGCCAGCAGCCTCCTAATAGAAGTAGCCAAAAACATTCAGTACTTC; size: NA; V: TRBV28; D: NA; J: TRBJ2-4
CDR3: CASSDDREVRDTQYF; DNA: TGTGCCAGCAGTGACGACCGGGAGGTCAGAGATACGCAGTATTTT; size: NA; V: TRBV2; D: TRBD2; J: TRBJ2-3
CDR3: CASSFDSTDTQYF; DNA: TGTGCCAGCAGCTTCGACAGCACAGATACGCAGTATTTT; size: NA; V: TRBV13; D: NA; J: TRBJ2-3
CDR3: CASSYWTASTDTQYF; DNA: TGTGCCAGCAGTTACTGGACGGCTAGCACAGATACGCAGTATTTT; size: NA; V: TRBV6-6; D: NA; J: TRBJ2-3
CDR3: CAWIGGSGSYNEQFF; DNA: TGTGCCTGGATAGGCGGGAGTGGTTCTTACAATGAGCAGTTCTTC; size: NA; V: TRBV30; D: TRBD2; J: TRBJ2-1
CDR3: CASSWGLAGVPSAYEQYF; DNA: TGTGCCAGCAGCTGGGGACTAGCGGGAGTCCCCTCCGCCTACGAGCAGTACTTC; size: NA; V: TRBV7-9; D: TRBD2; J: TRBJ2-7
CDR3: CASSESPRLHEQYF; DNA: TGTGCCAGCAGTGAATCCCCCCGCCTACACGAGCAGTACTTC; size: NA; V: TRBV2; D: NA; J: TRBJ2-7
CDR3: CASSDGTLKETQYF; DNA: TGTGCCAGCAGCGATGGGACTTTAAAAGAGACCCAGTACTTC; size: NA; V: TRBV7-9; D: NA; J: TRBJ2-5
CDR3: CASSQDRGASQPQHF; DNA: TGCGCCAGCAGCCAAGATCGGGGGGCCAGTCAGCCCCAGCATTTT; size: NA; V: TRBV4-3; D: NA; J: TRBJ1-5
CDR3: CVTGGYEQYF; DNA: TGTGTCACAGGGGGCTACGAGCAGTACTTC; size: NA; V: TRBV2; D: TRBD1; J: TRBJ2-7
CDR3: CASSLGGPATGELFF; DNA: TGCGCCAGCAGCTTGGGGGGGCCCGCCACCGGGGAGCTGTTTTTT; size: NA; V: TRBV5-1; D: NA; J: TRBJ2-2
CDR3: CASPPTGGEDNSPLHF; DNA: TGTGCCAGTCCCCCGACAGGGGGCGAGGATAATTCACCCCTCCACTTT; size: once; V: TRBV19; D: TRBD1; J: TRBJ1-6
CDR3: CASSSGQGLTTEAFF; DNA: TGTGCCAGCAGTTCGGGACAGGGATTGACTACTGAAGCTTTCTTT; size: NA; V: TRBV27; D: TRBD1; J: TRBJ1-1
CDR3: CASSYSTQGWETEAFF; DNA: TGTGCCAGCAGTTACTCGACGCAGGGCTGGGAGACTGAAGCTTTCTTT; size: NA; V: TRBV6-5; D: NA; J: TRBJ1-1
CDR3: CASSVEQIYEQYF; DNA: TGTGCCAGCAGCGTAGAACAGATCTACGAGCAGTACTTC; size: NA; V: TRBV9; D: NA; J: TRBJ2-7
CDR3: CASSPFYIGTSGGELFF; DNA: TGTGCCAGCAGCCCCTTTTATATCGGGACTAGCGGAGGGGAGCTGTTTTTT; size: NA; V: TRBV7-8; D: TRBD2; J: TRBJ2-2
CDR3: CASSPWAEGNQPQHF; DNA: TGTGCCAGCTCACCATGGGCAGAGGGGAATCAGCCCCAGCATTTT; size: NA; V: TRBV18; D: NA; J: TRBJ1-5
CDR3: CAIREEETQYF; DNA: TGTGCCATCAGGGAAGAAGAGACCCAGTACTTC; size: NA; V: TRBV10-3; D: NA; J: TRBJ2-5
CDR3: CASSPFKGLLIDTQYF; DNA: TGTGCCAGCAGCCCCTTCAAGGGGCTACTCATAGATACGCAGTATTTT; size: NA; V: TRBV25-1; D: NA; J: TRBJ2-3
CDR3: CASSFYSGNTIYF; DNA: TGTGCCAGCAGCTTCTACTCTGGAAACACCATATATTTT; size: NA; V: TRBV7-8; D: NA; J: TRBJ1-3
CDR3: CASSEAVGHLNGFF; DNA: TGTGCCAGCAGTGAAGCGGTGGGACACTTGAACGGGTTCTTC; size: NA; V: TRBV2; D: NA; J: TRBJ2-1
CDR3: CASSPWQGAYEQYF; DNA: TGCGCCAGCAGCCCCTGGCAGGGGGCATACGAGCAGTACTTC; size: NA; V: TRBV4-3; D: TRBD1; J: TRBJ2-7
CDR3: CASSAPGIQPQHF; DNA: TGTGCCAGCAGCGCTCCAGGGATCCAGCCCCAGCATTTT; size: NA; V: TRBV13; D: NA; J: TRBJ1-5
CDR3: CASSLGGDGETQYF; DNA: TGTGCCAGCAGCTTGGGTGGTGACGGGGAGACCCAGTACTTC; size: NA; V: TRBV5-4; D: NA; J: TRBJ2-5
CDR3: CASSLDSNQPQHF; DNA: TGTGCCAGCAGCTTAGACAGCAATCAGCCCCAGCATTTT; size: NA; V: TRBV7-3; D: NA; J: TRBJ1-5
CDR3: CSALTSGGPETQYF; DNA: TGCAGCGCCCTAACTAGCGGGGGCCCAGAGACCCAGTACTTC; size: NA; V: TRBV29-1; D: TRBD2; J: TRBJ2-5
CDR3: CASSLGTGRTEAFF; DNA: TGTGCCAGCAGCTTAGGGACAGGGCGCACTGAAGCTTTCTTT; size: NA; V: TRBV13; D: TRBD1; J: TRBJ1-1
CDR3: CSVPGGGGEQFF; DNA: TGCAGCGTCCCTGGCGGGGGAGGTGAGCAGTTCTTC; size: NA; V: TRBV29-1; D: TRBD2; J: TRBJ2-1
CDR3: CASSLGGGTTYEQYF; DNA: TGCGCCAGCAGCTTGGGAGGGGGGACTACCTACGAGCAGTACTTC; size: once; V: TRBV5-1; D: NA; J: TRBJ2-7
CDR3: CASSLTGVGNTIYF; DNA: TGTGCCAGCAGCTTAACGGGGGTTGGAAACACCATATATTTT; size: NA; V: TRBV11-2; D: NA; J: TRBJ1-3
CDR3: CATQGSGNTIYF; DNA: TGTGCCACACAGGGGTCTGGAAACACCATATATTTT; size: NA; V: TRBV28; D: TRBD1; J: TRBJ1-3
CDR3: CASSLTGGKVELFF; DNA: TGTGCCAGCAGTCTGACAGGGGGCAAAGTGGAGCTGTTTTTT; size: NA; V: TRBV27; D: TRBD1; J: TRBJ2-2
CDR3: CASSPVAGPLYNEQFF; DNA: TGTGCCAGCAGCCCCGTAGCGGGACCTCTCTACAATGAGCAGTTCTTC; size: NA; V: TRBV7-9; D: TRBD2; J: TRBJ2-1
CDR3: CAISEVRRAPYEQYF; DNA: TGTGCCATCAGTGAGGTGAGGAGGGCCCCCTACGAGCAGTACTTC; size: NA; V: TRBV10-3; D: NA; J: TRBJ2-7
CDR3: CASSSPSGDYTDTQYF; DNA: TGTGCCAGCAGCTCCCCTAGCGGGGATTACACAGATACGCAGTATTTT; size: NA; V: TRBV7-9; D: TRBD2; J: TRBJ2-3
CDR3: CASNPSGLSYNEQFF; DNA: TGTGCCAGCAATCCTTCAGGACTGTCCTACAATGAGCAGTTCTTC; size: once; V: TRBV9; D: NA; J: TRBJ2-1
CDR3: CASSLAWGVAEAFF; DNA: TGTGCCAGCAGCTTGGCTTGGGGGGTGGCTGAAGCTTTCTTT; size: NA; V: TRBV5-8; D: NA; J: TRBJ1-1